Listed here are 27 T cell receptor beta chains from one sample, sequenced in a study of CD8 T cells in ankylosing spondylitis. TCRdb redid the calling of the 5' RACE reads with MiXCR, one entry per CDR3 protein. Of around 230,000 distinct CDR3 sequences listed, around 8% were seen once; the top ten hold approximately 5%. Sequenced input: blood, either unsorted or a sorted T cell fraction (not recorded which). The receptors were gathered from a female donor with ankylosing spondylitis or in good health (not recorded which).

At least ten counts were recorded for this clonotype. The CDR3 DNA sequence: TGTGCCAGCAGTTCGACAGGGGACTATGGCTACACCTTC. Amino acid sequence: CASSSTGDYGYTF. The J gene is TRBJ1-2, the V gene TRBV28; 8 bases align to TRBD1. With V trimmed by 4 bases and J by 3 bases, 1 base remained unmatched. This CDR3 region has 13 residues. Per germline, CDR1 MDHEN and CDR2 SYDVKM.

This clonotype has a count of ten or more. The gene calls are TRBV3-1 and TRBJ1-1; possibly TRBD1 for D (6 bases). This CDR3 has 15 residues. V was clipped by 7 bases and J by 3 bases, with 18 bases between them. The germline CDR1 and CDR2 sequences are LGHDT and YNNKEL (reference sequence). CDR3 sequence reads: CASNRRGAPHTEAFF. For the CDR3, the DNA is TGTGCCAGCAACCGCAGGGGCGCCCCACACACTGAAGCTTTCTTT.

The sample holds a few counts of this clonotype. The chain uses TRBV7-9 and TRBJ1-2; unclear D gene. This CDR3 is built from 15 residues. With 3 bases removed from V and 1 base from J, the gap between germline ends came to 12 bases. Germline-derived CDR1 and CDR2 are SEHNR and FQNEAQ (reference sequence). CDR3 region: CASSFSSGNNYGYTF. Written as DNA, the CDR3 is TGTGCCAGCAGCTTTTCATCGGGAAATAACTATGGCTACACCTTC.

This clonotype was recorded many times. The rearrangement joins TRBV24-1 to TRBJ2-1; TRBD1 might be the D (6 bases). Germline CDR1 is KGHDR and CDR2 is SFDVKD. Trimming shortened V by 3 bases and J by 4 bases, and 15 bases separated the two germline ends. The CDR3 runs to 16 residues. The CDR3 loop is CATSDHRVEGYNEQFF. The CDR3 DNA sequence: TGTGCCACCAGTGATCACAGGGTTGAGGGGTACAATGAGCAGTTCTTC.

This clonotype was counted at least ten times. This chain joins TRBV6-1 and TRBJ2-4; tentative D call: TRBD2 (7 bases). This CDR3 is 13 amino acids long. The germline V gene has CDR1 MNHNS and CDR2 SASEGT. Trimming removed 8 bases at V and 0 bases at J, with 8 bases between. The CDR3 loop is CASGGAAKNIQYF. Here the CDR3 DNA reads TGTGCCAGCGGGGGGGCAGCCAAAAACATTCAGTACTTC.

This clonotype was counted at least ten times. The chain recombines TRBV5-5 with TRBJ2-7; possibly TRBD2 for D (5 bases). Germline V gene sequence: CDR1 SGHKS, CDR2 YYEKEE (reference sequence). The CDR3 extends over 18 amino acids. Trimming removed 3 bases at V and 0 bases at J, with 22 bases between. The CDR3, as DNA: TGTGCCAGCAGCTCAGTCTTCTCCGGACTCACACTCTCCTACGAGCAGTACTTC. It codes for CASSSVFSGLTLSYEQYF.

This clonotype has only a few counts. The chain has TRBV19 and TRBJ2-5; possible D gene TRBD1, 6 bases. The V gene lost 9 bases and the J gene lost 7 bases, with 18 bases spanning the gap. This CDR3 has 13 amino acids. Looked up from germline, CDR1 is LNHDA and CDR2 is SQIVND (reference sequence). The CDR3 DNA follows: TGTGCCAGCGGCCAGGGGACAATCCGGACCCAGTACTTC. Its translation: CASGQGTIRTQYF.

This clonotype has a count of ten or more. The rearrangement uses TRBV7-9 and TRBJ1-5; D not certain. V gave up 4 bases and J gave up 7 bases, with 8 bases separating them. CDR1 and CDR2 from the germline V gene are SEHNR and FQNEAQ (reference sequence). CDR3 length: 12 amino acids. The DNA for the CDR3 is TGTGCCAGCAGCTACCCGGGGCAGCCCCAGCATTTT. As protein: CASSYPGQPQHF.

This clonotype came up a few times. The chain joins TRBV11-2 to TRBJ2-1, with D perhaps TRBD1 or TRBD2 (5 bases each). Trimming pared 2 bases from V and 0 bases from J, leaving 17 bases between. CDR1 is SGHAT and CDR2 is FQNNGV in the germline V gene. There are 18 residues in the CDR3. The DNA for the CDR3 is TGTGCCAGCAGCTTACGGGGCCCTGGGAGCGTCTCCTACAATGAGCAGTTCTTC. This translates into CASSLRGPGSVSYNEQFF.

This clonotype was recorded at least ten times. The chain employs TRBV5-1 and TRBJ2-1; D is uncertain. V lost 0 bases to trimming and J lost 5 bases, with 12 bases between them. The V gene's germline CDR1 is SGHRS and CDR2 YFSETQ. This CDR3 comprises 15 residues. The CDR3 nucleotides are TGCGCCAGCAGCTTGGAAGGCAGGAAAGACAATGAGCAGTTCTTC. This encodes CASSLEGRKDNEQFF. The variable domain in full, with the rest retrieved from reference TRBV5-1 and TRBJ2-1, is KAGVTQTPRYLIKTRGQQVTLSCSPISGHRSVSWYQQTPGQGLQFLFEYFSETQRNKGNFPGRFSGRQFSNSRSEMNVSTLELGDSALYLCASSLEGRKDNEQFFGPGTRLTVL.

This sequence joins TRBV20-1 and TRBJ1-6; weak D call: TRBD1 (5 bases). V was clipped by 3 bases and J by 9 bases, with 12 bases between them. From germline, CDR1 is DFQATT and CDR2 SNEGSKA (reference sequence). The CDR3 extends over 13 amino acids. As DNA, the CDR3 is TGCAGTGCTAGGTCCCAGGGCAGTTCACCCCTCCACTTT. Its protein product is CSARSQGSSPLHF.

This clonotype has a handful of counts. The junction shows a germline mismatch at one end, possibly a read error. CDR3 nucleotide sequence: TGTTCCAGCAGCTTGTCGGGGAACCCTGAAGCTTTCTTT. Translating gives CSSSLSGNPEAFF. The chain recombines TRBV7-9 with TRBJ1-1; D is undetermined. This CDR3 contains 13 residues. CDR1 SEHNR and CDR2 FQNEAQ come from the germline V gene (reference sequence).

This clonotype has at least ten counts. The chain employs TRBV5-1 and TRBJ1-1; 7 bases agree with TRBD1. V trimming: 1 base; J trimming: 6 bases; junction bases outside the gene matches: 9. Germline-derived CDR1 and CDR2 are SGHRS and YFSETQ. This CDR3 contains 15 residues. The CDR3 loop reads CASSLLYRGSAEAFF. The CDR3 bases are TGCGCCAGCAGCTTGTTATACAGGGGATCGGCTGAAGCTTTCTTT.

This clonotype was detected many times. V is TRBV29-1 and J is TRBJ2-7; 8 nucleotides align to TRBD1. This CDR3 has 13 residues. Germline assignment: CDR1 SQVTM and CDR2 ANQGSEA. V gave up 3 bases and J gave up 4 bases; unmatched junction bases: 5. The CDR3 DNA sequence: TGCAGCGTTGATGGCCAGGGGGCTTACGAGCAGTACTTC. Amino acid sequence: CSVDGQGAYEQYF.

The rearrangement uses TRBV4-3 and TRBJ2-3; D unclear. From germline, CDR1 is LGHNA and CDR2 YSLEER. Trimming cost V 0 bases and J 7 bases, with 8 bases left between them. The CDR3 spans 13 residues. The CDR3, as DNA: TGCGCCAGCAGCCAAGATCCAGTTTATACGCAGTATTTT. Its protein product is CASSQDPVYTQYF.

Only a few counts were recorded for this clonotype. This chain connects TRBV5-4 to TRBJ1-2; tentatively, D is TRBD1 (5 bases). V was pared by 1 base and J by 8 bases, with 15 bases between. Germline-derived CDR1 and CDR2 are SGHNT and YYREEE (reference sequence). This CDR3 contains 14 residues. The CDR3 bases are TGTGCCAGCAGCTTGCCGGGGGAGGGGTACGGCTACACCTTC. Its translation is CASSLPGEGYGYTF.

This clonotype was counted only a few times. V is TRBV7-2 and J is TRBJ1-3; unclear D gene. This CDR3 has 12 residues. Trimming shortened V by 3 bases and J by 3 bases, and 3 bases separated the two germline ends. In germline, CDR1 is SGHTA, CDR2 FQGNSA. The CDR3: CASSLYGNTIYF. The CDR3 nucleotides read TGTGCCAGCAGCTTGTATGGAAACACCATATATTTT.

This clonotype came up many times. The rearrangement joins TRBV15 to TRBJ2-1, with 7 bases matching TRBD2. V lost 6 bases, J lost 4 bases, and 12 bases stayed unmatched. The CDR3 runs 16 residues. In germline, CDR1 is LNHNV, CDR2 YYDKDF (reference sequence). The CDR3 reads CATRKGGETRYNEQFF. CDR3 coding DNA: TGTGCCACCAGGAAGGGAGGGGAGACTAGGTACAATGAGCAGTTCTTC.

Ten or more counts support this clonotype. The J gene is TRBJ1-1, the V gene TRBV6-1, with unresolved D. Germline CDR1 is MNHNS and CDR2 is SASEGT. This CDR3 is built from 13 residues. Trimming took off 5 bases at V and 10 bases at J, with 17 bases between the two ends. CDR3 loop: CASSPTPAGLAFF. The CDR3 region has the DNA TGTGCCAGCAGTCCGACCCCGGCGGGCCTAGCTTTCTTT.

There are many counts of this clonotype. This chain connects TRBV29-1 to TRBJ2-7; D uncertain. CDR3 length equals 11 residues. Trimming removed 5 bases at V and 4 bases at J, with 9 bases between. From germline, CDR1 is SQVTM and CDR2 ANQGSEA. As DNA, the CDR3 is TGCAGCGTTCGGACGCAATACGAGCAGTACTTC. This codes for CSVRTQYEQYF.

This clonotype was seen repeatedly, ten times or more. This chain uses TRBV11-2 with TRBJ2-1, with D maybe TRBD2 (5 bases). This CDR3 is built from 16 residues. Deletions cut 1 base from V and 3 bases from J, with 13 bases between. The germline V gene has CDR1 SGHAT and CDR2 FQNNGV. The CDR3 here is CASSLGRTGSYNEQFF. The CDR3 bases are TGTGCCAGCAGCTTAGGTAGGACTGGAAGCTACAATGAGCAGTTCTTC.

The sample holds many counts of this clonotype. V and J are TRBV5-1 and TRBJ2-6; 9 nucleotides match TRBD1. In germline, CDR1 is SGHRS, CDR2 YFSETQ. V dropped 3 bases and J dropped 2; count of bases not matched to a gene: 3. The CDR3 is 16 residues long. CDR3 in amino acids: CASSSNRGPGANVLTF. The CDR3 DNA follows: TGCGCCAGCAGCTCCAACAGGGGGCCTGGGGCCAACGTCCTGACTTTC.

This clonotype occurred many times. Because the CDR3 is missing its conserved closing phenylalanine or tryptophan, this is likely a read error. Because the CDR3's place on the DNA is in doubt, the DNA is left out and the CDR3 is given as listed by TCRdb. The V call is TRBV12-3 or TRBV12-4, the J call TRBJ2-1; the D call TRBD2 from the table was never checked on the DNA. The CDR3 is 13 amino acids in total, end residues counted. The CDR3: CASSSLAGGPHLL.

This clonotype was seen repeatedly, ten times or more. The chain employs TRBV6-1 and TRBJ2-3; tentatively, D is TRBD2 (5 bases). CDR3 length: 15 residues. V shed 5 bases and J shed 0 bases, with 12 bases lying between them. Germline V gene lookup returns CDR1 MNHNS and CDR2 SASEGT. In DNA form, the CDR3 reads TGTGCCAGCAGTCCGAGCGGATCTAGCACAGATACGCAGTATTTT. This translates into CASSPSGSSTDTQYF.

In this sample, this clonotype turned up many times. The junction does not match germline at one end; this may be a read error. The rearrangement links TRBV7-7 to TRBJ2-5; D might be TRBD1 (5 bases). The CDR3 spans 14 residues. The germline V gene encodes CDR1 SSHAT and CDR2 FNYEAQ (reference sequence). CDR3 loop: CASSLGLDEETQYF. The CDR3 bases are TGTGCTAGCAGCTTGGGGCTAGACGAGGAGACCCAGTACTTC.

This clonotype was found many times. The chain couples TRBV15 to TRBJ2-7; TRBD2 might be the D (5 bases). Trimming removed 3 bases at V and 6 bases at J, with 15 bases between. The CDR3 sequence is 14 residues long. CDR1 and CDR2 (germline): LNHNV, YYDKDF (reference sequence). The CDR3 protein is CATSRNLDEGEQYF. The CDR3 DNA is TGTGCCACCAGCAGGAATCTGGACGAGGGCGAGCAGTACTTC.

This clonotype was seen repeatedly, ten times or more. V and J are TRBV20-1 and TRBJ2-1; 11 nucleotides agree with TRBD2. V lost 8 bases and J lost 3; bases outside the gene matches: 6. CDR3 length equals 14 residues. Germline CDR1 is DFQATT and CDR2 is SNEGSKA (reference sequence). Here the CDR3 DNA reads TGCAGTCCTTTAGCGGGAGGGAGCTACAATGAGCAGTTCTTC. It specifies CSPLAGGSYNEQFF.